In this sample, the clone carrying this T cell receptor beta chain turned up many times. The antigen remains undetermined. V lost 1 base, J lost 8 bases, and 11 bases lay in between. The CDR3 has 14 amino acids. Germline CDR1 and CDR2: SGHTA and FQGNSA. The study defined stable Graves' hyperthyroidism as no ophthalmopathy progression within 18 months. For the diagnoses, clinical symptoms, serum thyroxine and TRAb, thyroid ultrasound and orbital computed tomography were used. RNA transcripts provided the source from which TCR beta CDR3 regions were amplified. When the TCR CDR3 underwent first-round RT-PCR, the HTBI primer set was used. TCRdb reprocessed the multiplex PCR reads with MiXCR, giving one entry per CDR3 protein. This repertoire shows approximately 590,000 distinct CDR3 sequences, 15% to 17% found once; its top ten account for around 7.5%. This entry belongs to a study of T cells in Graves' hyperthyroidism and ophthalmopathy. The overall study: Blood from the periphery was taken at initial diagnosis, before any treatment. General study results and limits: Most clonotypes that expanded in the thyroid above 0.001 also showed up in blood.

V and J are TRBV7-2 and TRBJ1-4; D uncertain. Sequences were obtained from blood. The receptor comes from a woman aged 25 to 45 with Graves' hyperthyroidism. CDR3 DNA sequence: TGTGCCAGCAGCTTAGAACAGTCGGGCGAAAAACTGTTTTTT. This codes for CASSLEQSGEKLFF.